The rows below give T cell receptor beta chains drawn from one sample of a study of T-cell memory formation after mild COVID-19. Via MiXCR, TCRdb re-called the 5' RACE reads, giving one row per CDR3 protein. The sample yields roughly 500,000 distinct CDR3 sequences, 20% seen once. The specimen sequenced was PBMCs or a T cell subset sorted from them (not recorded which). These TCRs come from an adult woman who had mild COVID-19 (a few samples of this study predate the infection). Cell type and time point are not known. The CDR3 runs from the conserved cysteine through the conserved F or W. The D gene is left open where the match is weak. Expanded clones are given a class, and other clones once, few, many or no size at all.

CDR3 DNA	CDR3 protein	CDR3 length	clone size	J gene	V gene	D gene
TGTGCCAGCAGCGTAGCTAACGGAGGCCCGCAGTTCTTC	CASSVANGGPQFF	13	NA	TRBJ2-1	TRBV9	NA
TGCAGCGTTGACTCAGGGTCGAACACCGGGGAGCTGTTTTTT	CSVDSGSNTGELFF	14	many	TRBJ2-2	TRBV29-1	NA
TGCAGCGTTTCGACAGTCCCGAACACTGAAGCTTTCTTT	CSVSTVPNTEAFF	13	few	TRBJ1-1	TRBV29-1	NA
TGTGCCAGCTCACTTAGTGGGACCTCCTACGAGCAGTACTTC	CASSLSGTSYEQYF	14	many	TRBJ2-7	TRBV18	NA
TGTGCCACCAGTGATGACCAGGGACCTAGCACAGATACGCAGTATTTT	CATSDDQGPSTDTQYF	16	NA	TRBJ2-3	TRBV24-1	NA
TGCAGCGTTGAAGGGATAACAGGGACGAACACCGGGGAGCTGTTTTTT	CSVEGITGTNTGELFF	16	few	TRBJ2-2	TRBV29-1	NA
TGTGCCACCCGGACTCTTAACACCGGGGAGCTGTTTTTT	CATRTLNTGELFF	13	NA	TRBJ2-2	TRBV27	NA
TGTGCCAGCACTCTCGTTTGGGGAAGCGTCAATGAGCAGTTCTTC	CASTLVWGSVNEQFF	15	few	TRBJ2-1	TRBV7-8	NA
TGCGCCAGCAGTGTACCGGGACTACTTAAAGAGACCCAGTACTTC	CASSVPGLLKETQYF	15	few	TRBJ2-5	TRBV4-1	TRBD2
TGTGCCAGCAGTCCGGGGGACCGCGCCTACGAGCAGTACTTC	CASSPGDRAYEQYF	14	NA	TRBJ2-7	TRBV27	NA
TGTGCCAGCAGCCAAGACCCGACAGGTGGGGGTAATCAGCCCCAGCATTTT	CASSQDPTGGGNQPQHF	17	NA	TRBJ1-5	TRBV3-1	NA
TGTGCCAGCAGCCGCGGACTAGCAGCGGTCACCGGGGAGCTGTTTTTT	CASSRGLAAVTGELFF	16	NA	TRBJ2-2	TRBV7-8	TRBD2
TGTGCCAGTCGGACAGGGAATAGATACGAGCAGTACTTC	CASRTGNRYEQYF	13	NA	TRBJ2-7	TRBV6-5	TRBD1
TGTGCCAGTGGCCCCACGGGACAGGGTTTTCGGGGCTACACCTTC	CASGPTGQGFRGYTF	15	NA	TRBJ1-2	TRBV2	TRBD1
TGTGCCAGCAGCTTCTCTGGGCGGCAGCCCCAGCATTTT	CASSFSGRQPQHF	13	NA	TRBJ1-5	TRBV7-2	NA
TGTGCCAGCAGTTACTCGCTAGCGGGAGTACCCTACAATGAGCAGTTCTTC	CASSYSLAGVPYNEQFF	17	NA	TRBJ2-1	TRBV6-6	TRBD2
TGCAGTGCTACCCGGGGGGCAGCTGACTATGGCTACACCTTC	CSATRGAADYGYTF	14	few	TRBJ1-2	TRBV20-1	NA
TGTGCCAGCAGTTTCGACAGTTACAATGAGCAGTTCTTC	CASSFDSYNEQFF	13	many	TRBJ2-1	TRBV6-4	NA
TGTGCCAGCAGCTTAATCGGGGGGGTACCAAGCAATGAGCAGTTCTTC	CASSLIGGVPSNEQFF	16	few	TRBJ2-1	TRBV7-6	TRBD2
TGCAGTGCTTCCTACCTGCTCCGAGCGGGGCACGTTGCCACAGATACGCAGTATTTT	CSASYLLRAGHVATDTQYF	19	few	TRBJ2-3	TRBV20-1	TRBD2
TGTGCCAGCAGCGCGTGGACAGGATCTGGAAACACCATATATTTT	CASSAWTGSGNTIYF	15	NA	TRBJ1-3	TRBV6-5	TRBD1
TGTGCCAGCAAAGCCCAAAGTGGAGGGGGGGAGACCCAGTACTTC	CASKAQSGGGETQYF	15	NA	TRBJ2-5	TRBV6-1	NA
TGCAGTGCTAGTATTACAGGAGGAGGTTCACCCCTCCACTTT	CSASITGGGSPLHF	14	NA	TRBJ1-6	TRBV20-1	NA
TGTGCCAGCTCACCGGCGGGGGGAACTGAAGCTTTCTTT	CASSPAGGTEAFF	13	NA	TRBJ1-1	TRBV18	NA
TGTGCCAGCAGCCAACTCAATACTAGGCCCGATACGCAGTATTTT	CASSQLNTRPDTQYF	15	NA	TRBJ2-3	TRBV14	NA
TGTGCCAGCAGCCCCCCGGGACAGGGTCGTCCCGGGGAGCTGTTTTTT	CASSPPGQGRPGELFF	16	NA	TRBJ2-2	TRBV11-2	TRBD1
TGTGCCAGCAGCGGTGAGACTAGCCTTCAAGAGACCCAGTACTTC	CASSGETSLQETQYF	15	few	TRBJ2-5	TRBV5-5	TRBD2
TGTGCCAGCAGCTGGCGGCGCGGGGGAGAGTCCTACGAGCAGTACTTC	CASSWRRGGESYEQYF	16	few	TRBJ2-7	TRBV7-2	TRBD2
TGCAGTGCTAGGGTGGCAGGGGCCAACGTCCTGACTTTC	CSARVAGANVLTF	13	NA	TRBJ2-6	TRBV20-1	NA
TGTGCCAGCAGCTTAGCCCCGGGACCGCCCAATTTCTTT	CASSLAPGPPNFF	13	NA	TRBJ1-1	TRBV7-8	NA
TGTGCCAGCAGTCACCCTCGTGGACTAGCGGGAGAGGGTACGCAGTATTTT	CASSHPRGLAGEGTQYF	17	NA	TRBJ2-3	TRBV7-9	TRBD2
TGTGCCTGGAGCCGAGACAGGGGAATCGAGCAGTACTTC	CAWSRDRGIEQYF	13	NA	TRBJ2-7	TRBV30	TRBD1
TGTGCCAGCAGCTTGGTTGGTTTGGGGGACACTGAAGCTTTCTTT	CASSLVGLGDTEAFF	15	NA	TRBJ1-1	TRBV5-6	NA
TGTGCCAGCAGTTTGCGGGGGATGAGCACAGATACGCAGTATTTT	CASSLRGMSTDTQYF	15	few	TRBJ2-3	TRBV12-3/TRBV12-4	TRBD2
TGTGCCAGCAGGCCCTCAGGGGGCATATCGACTGAAGCTTTCTTT	CASRPSGGISTEAFF	15	NA	TRBJ1-1	TRBV12-3/TRBV12-4	TRBD1
TGTGCCTGGAGTGTACCCTTCGGCGGGAGCCCAGATACGCAGTATTTT	CAWSVPFGGSPDTQYF	16	NA	TRBJ2-3	TRBV30	TRBD2
TGTGCCAGCAGCGTAGGAGGACTTGCCTCCTACAATGAGCAGTTCTTC	CASSVGGLASYNEQFF	16	few	TRBJ2-1	TRBV9	NA
TGTGCCAGCAGCTCACAAACGCAAGAGACCCAGTACTTC	CASSSQTQETQYF	13	NA	TRBJ2-5	TRBV7-6	NA
TGTGCCTGGAATCGAGGACTAGCATACGAGCAGTACTTC	CAWNRGLAYEQYF	13	few	TRBJ2-7	TRBV30	TRBD2
TGTGCCAGCAGTTACTCGACAGATAATGAAAAACTGTTTTTT	CASSYSTDNEKLFF	14	NA	TRBJ1-4	TRBV6-5	NA
TGTGCCAGAGGGGTTGTCGGAACGAAAGGGTCCTACAATGAGCAGTTCTTC	CARGVVGTKGSYNEQFF	17	NA	TRBJ2-1	TRBV6-1	NA
TGTGCCACCAGTGATTTTAGGGATACGCAGTATTTT	CATSDFRDTQYF	12	NA	TRBJ2-3	TRBV24-1	NA